A selection of T cell receptor beta chains follows, all from one sample in a study of cytomegalovirus exposure and HLA in healthy donors. The data were produced by immunoSEQ multiplex PCR, yet TCRdb's version contains in-frame clones alone and is incomplete. The repertoire includes 99,000 or so clones, approximately 90% of them detected once, and under 4.5% sits in the top ten. The source material was PBMCs. The receptors stem from a woman between 18 and 29 years old in good health and CMV-seropositive. CDR3s include the opening cysteine and the closing phenylalanine or tryptophan. A D gene is named only where the DNA matches it firmly. Clone size is stated in some rows and not others, as once, few, many or a class when expanded.

>NA|TRBD1|TRBJ1-6|TRBV29-1
TGCAGCGTGCGGACAGGGGGTACGAATTCACCCCTCCACTTT
CSVRTGGTNSPLHF
>once|NA|TRBJ2-7|TRBV6-1
TGTGCCAGCAGTCCTAGCAGCTACGAGCAGTACTTC
CASSPSSYEQYF
>once|NA|TRBJ2-7|TRBV25-1
TGTGCCAGCAGTGAATTTGGGGGGTGGCCGGGCGAGCAGTACTTC
CASSEFGGWPGEQYF
>once|TRBD1|TRBJ1-2|TRBV5-4
TGTGCCAGCAGCCGGGGGACAGAAGAGTATGGCTACACCTTC
CASSRGTEEYGYTF
>NA|NA|TRBJ2-1|TRBV5-1
TGCGCCAGCAGCCCCACGGTGGGAGGTCAGTACAATGAGCAGTTCTTC
CASSPTVGGQYNEQFF
>NA|NA|TRBJ1-5|TRBV7-2
TGTGCCAGCAGCTTCAGGAAGGGGAGGGCGAATCAGCCCCAGCATTTT
CASSFRKGRANQPQHF
>NA|TRBD1|TRBJ1-2|TRBV10-3
TGTGCCATCAGTGAGTCGAATGACAGGGCAGCCACCTTC
CAISESNDRAATF
>NA|TRBD2|TRBJ2-2|TRBV28
TGTGCCAGCAGCGACCCCCCCGGGACTAGAGTTCGCACCGGGGAGCTGTTTTTT
CASSDPPGTRVRTGELFF
>NA|NA|TRBJ1-2|TRBV5-4
TGTGCCAGCAGTCTTCGGGGTGTAGGCAACTATGGCTACACCTTC
CASSLRGVGNYGYTF
>NA|NA|TRBJ1-2|TRBV18
TGTGCCAGCTCACGATCGGACAGTAGCCATGGCTACACCTTC
CASSRSDSSHGYTF
>NA|TRBD1|TRBJ2-1|TRBV6-5
TGTGCCAGCAGTATCGACAGGGATAGTGAGCAGTTCTTC
CASSIDRDSEQFF
>NA|TRBD2|TRBJ2-1|TRBV14
TGTGCCAGCAGCCGAAGAGTGCTAGCGGGAGGGTCAATCGAGCAGTTCTTC
CASSRRVLAGGSIEQFF
>NA|NA|TRBJ2-7|TRBV27
TGTGCCAGCAGTTGGGGCTTAGGAATAGGGTCCTACGAGCAGTACTTC
CASSWGLGIGSYEQYF
>NA|TRBD2|TRBJ2-1|TRBV6-5
TGTGCCAGCACCAATGGACTAGCGGGAAAGCAGTTCTTC
CASTNGLAGKQFF
>NA|TRBD2|TRBJ2-7|TRBV15
TGTGCCACCAGCAGAGCACTAGCGGGTTCCTACGAGCAGTACTTC
CATSRALAGSYEQYF
>NA|NA|TRBJ2-5|TRBV5-1
TGCGCCAGCACTAACCCCCAAGAGACCCAGTACTTC
CASTNPQETQYF
>NA|NA|TRBJ2-3|TRBV2
TGTGCCAGCAGTGAAAGGTTAGCCGCTGAGGGGTATTTT
CASSERLAAEGYF
>once|NA|TRBJ1-6|TRBV6-5
TGTGCCAGCAGTTACGACGAGGGCTCCTATAATTCACCCCTCCACTTT
CASSYDEGSYNSPLHF
>NA|NA|TRBJ2-1|TRBV19
TGTGCCAGTAGTATAGGGAGCGGCCTACCCTACAATGAGCAGTTCTTC
CASSIGSGLPYNEQFF
>NA|NA|TRBJ2-1|TRBV11-2
TGTGCCAGCAGCTTAGTGGGAGAGGAGCAGTTCTTC
CASSLVGEEQFF
>NA|TRBD1|TRBJ1-4|TRBV5-4
TGTGCCAGCAGCTATTACGCCGACAGGGGAAACAATGAAAAACTGTTTTTT
CASSYYADRGNNEKLFF
>NA|TRBD1|TRBJ2-7|TRBV9
TGTGCCAGCAGCGTCGGACAGGGGGCTGACTACGAGCAGTACTTC
CASSVGQGADYEQYF
>NA|NA|TRBJ1-5|TRBV5-6
TGTGCCAGCAGCTTTAGACACGAAAATCAGCCCCAGCATTTT
CASSFRHENQPQHF
>NA|TRBD2|TRBJ2-2|TRBV6-5
TGTGCCAGCAGCTTTGGGACTACTTACCCCGGGGAGCTGTTTTTT
CASSFGTTYPGELFF
>NA|NA|TRBJ2-2|TRBV2
TGTGCCAGCAGCGACCCCGGGGGCGGGGAGCTGTTTTTT
CASSDPGGGELFF
>NA|TRBD1|TRBJ1-1|TRBV5-1
TGCGCCAGCTCACCGAGGACAGGGTCCTTTTCAGAAGCTTTCTTT
CASSPRTGSFSEAFF
>NA|TRBD2|TRBJ2-1|TRBV2
TGTGCCAGCAGTGAAGCGCTTGGTAGCGGGAGGGGAGAGCAGTTCTTC
CASSEALGSGRGEQFF
>NA|NA|TRBJ1-3|TRBV28
TGTGCCAGCTCCGGGCCAGGGCATCCCTCTGGAAACACCATATATTTT
CASSGPGHPSGNTIYF
>NA|NA|TRBJ1-2|TRBV5-5
TGTGCCAGCAGCTTGGGACAGGATGTAGTCCTATCCTATGGCTACACCTTC
CASSLGQDVVLSYGYTF
>NA|NA|TRBJ2-6|TRBV27
TGTGCCAGCAGTTCTTCTACTGGGGCCAACGTCCTGACTTTC
CASSSSTGANVLTF
>few|NA|TRBJ2-3|TRBV11-2
TGTGCCAGCAGCTTAGTTTCTGGTTTGGCAGATGGTACGCAGTATTTT
CASSLVSGLADGTQYF
>NA|NA|TRBJ2-7|TRBV2
TGTGCCAGCAAGCGGGACACTATGGACTACGAGCAGTACTTC
CASKRDTMDYEQYF
>NA|NA|TRBJ2-7|TRBV4-1
TGCGCCAGCAGCCAAGGGCTCGTGGCCTACGAGCAGTACTTC
CASSQGLVAYEQYF
>NA|NA|TRBJ2-3|TRBV6-1
TGTGCCAGCACGGCCCTAACAGGGTTCACAGATACGCAGTATTTT
CASTALTGFTDTQYF
>NA|TRBD1|TRBJ1-1|TRBV28
TGTGCCAGCAGTGTTCCCGGACAGGGGAGGCGAGGTGAAGCTTTCTTT
CASSVPGQGRRGEAFF
>NA|TRBD1|TRBJ1-1|TRBV28
TGTGCCAGCAGTTCCGGGACAGGGACACCACCGGCTTTCTTT
CASSSGTGTPPAFF
>NA|NA|TRBJ2-3|TRBV6-4
TGTGCCAGCGGAGCGGGACACACAGATACGCAGTATTTT
CASGAGHTDTQYF
>few|TRBD1|TRBJ1-2|TRBV16
TGTGCCAGCAGCCAATCGACAGGGGTCTATGGCTACACCTTC
CASSQSTGVYGYTF
>few|NA|TRBJ1-2|TRBV5-4
TGTGCCAGCAGCCCGGTAGTTGTGAACTATGGCTACACCTTC
CASSPVVVNYGYTF
>NA|TRBD1|TRBJ1-5|TRBV2
TGTGCCAGCAGTGATAGTCGACAGGGGAGCCAGCCCCAGCATTTT
CASSDSRQGSQPQHF
>few|NA|TRBJ2-5|TRBV20-1
TGCAGTCCAGGACAGCAAGAGACCCAGTACTTC
CSPGQQETQYF